Here is one TCR beta chain with its context. What it binds is unknown. The sample originates from a study of response to subunit inactivated influenza vaccine. Study-level findings and limits: Each seasonal influenza vaccination recruits few new T cells, the authors suggested.

TCRdb independently ran MiXCR on the RT-PCR reads; one entry per CDR3 protein. Here the sample spans approximately 520,000 distinct CDR3 sequences, approximately 24% being singletons. This CDR3 comprises 15 residues. V was clipped by 2 bases and J by 7 bases; unmatched bases: 7. The V gene's germline CDR1 is MGHDK and CDR2 SYGVNS. This sequence originates from a man aged 50 or older who received an inactivated influenza vaccine. Here the sequenced sample was CD4+ T cells sorted from PBMCs, taken less than 6 days after vaccination. V gene TRBV25-1 combines with J gene TRBJ2-5; TRBD1 matches 10 bases. As DNA, the CDR3 is TGTGCCAGCAGTGAAGGGGACAGGGGAAGGGGGACCCAGTACTTC. Translating it yields CASSEGDRGRGTQYF.